The rows below give T cell receptor beta chains drawn from one sample of a study of T-cell memory formation after mild COVID-19. TCRdb re-analysed the 5' RACE reads in MiXCR, keeping a single row per CDR3 protein. The sample shows approximately 150,000 distinct CDR3 sequences, approximately 21% of them seen only once. The sample comprised PBMCs or a T cell subset sorted from them (not recorded which). Receptors were obtained from an adult woman who had mild COVID-19 (a few samples of this study predate the infection). Cell type and time point are not known. Both conserved end residues are part of each CDR3. The D gene is left open where the match is weak. A row's size may be missing; if present it is once, few, many or a size class.

V gene	clone size	D gene	J gene	CDR3 protein	CDR3 DNA
TRBV7-9	few	.	TRBJ2-1	CASSLEERNEQFF	TGTGCCAGCAGCTTAGAAGAGCGCAATGAGCAGTTCTTC
TRBV12-3/TRBV12-4	.	TRBD1	TRBJ1-2	CASSTGGTGYTF	TGTGCCAGCAGTACAGGGGGAACTGGCTACACCTTC
TRBV15	many	.	TRBJ2-7	CATSSGVLGEQYF	TGTGCCACCAGCAGTGGGGTGCTGGGCGAGCAGTACTTC
TRBV4-3	.	.	TRBJ2-1	CASSQDHRPNNEQFF	TGCGCCAGCAGCCAAGATCATCGGCCGAACAATGAGCAGTTCTTC
TRBV29-1	.	TRBD1	TRBJ2-1	CSVLGTVSYNEQFF	TGCAGTGTTCTGGGGACAGTTTCCTACAATGAGCAGTTCTTC
TRBV5-1	few	.	TRBJ2-5	CASSPSPEETQYF	TGCGCCAGCAGCCCCAGTCCCGAAGAGACCCAGTACTTC
TRBV10-2	.	.	TRBJ1-1	CASSDSRGGNTEAFF	TGCGCCAGCAGTGACTCCCGCGGGGGGAACACTGAAGCTTTCTTT
TRBV12-3/TRBV12-4	.	.	TRBJ2-7	CASSPGRGVRTYEQYF	TGTGCCAGCAGCCCAGGTCGAGGGGTAAGGACCTACGAGCAGTACTTC
TRBV3-1	few	.	TRBJ2-7	CASSQGTFEQYF	TGTGCCAGCAGCCAAGGGACTTTCGAGCAGTACTTC
TRBV2	few	TRBD2	TRBJ2-1	CASRTLATSGRVSYNEQFF	TGTGCCAGCCGTACCTTGGCAACTAGCGGGAGGGTGTCCTACAATGAGCAGTTCTTC
TRBV29-1	many	.	TRBJ2-7	CSVADGSYEQYF	TGCAGCGTTGCTGACGGTTCCTACGAGCAGTACTTC
TRBV12-3/TRBV12-4	.	TRBD2	TRBJ2-5	CASSFSGGAGETQYF	TGTGCCAGCAGCTTTAGCGGGGGGGCCGGGGAGACCCAGTACTTC
TRBV23-1	many	.	TRBJ2-3	CASSQSVTVETDTQYF	TGCGCCAGCAGTCAATCCGTGACAGTAGAGACAGATACGCAGTATTTT
TRBV20-1	few	TRBD2	TRBJ2-1	CSADPLNLAGGLYNEQFF	TGCAGTGCTGACCCACTAAACTTAGCGGGGGGGCTTTACAATGAGCAGTTCTTC
TRBV12-3/TRBV12-4	many	TRBD2	TRBJ2-1	CASRRTSDKEQFF	TGTGCCAGCAGGCGGACTAGCGACAAAGAGCAGTTCTTC
TRBV9	few	.	TRBJ1-1	CASSVGASGPPNTEAFF	TGTGCCAGCAGCGTAGGTGCTTCTGGGCCCCCGAACACTGAAGCTTTCTTT
TRBV5-1	.	.	TRBJ1-2	CASSLRGSYGYTF	TGCGCCAGCAGCTTGCGCGGGAGCTATGGCTACACCTTC
TRBV24-1	.	.	TRBJ1-6	CATSDGQSYNSPLHF	TGTGCCACCAGTGATGGACAGAGCTATAATTCACCCCTCCACTTT
TRBV7-2	.	.	TRBJ2-7	CASSLGAGYYEQYF	TGTGCCAGCAGCTTAGGTGCAGGTTACTACGAGCAGTACTTC
TRBV7-3	many	TRBD2	TRBJ2-1	CASSSTSDPYNEQFF	TGTGCCAGCAGCTCCACTAGCGACCCCTACAATGAGCAGTTCTTC
TRBV11-3	.	TRBD1	TRBJ1-2	CASSLAGAGGLGYGYTF	TGTGCCAGCAGCTTAGCAGGGGCAGGGGGCTTGGGCTATGGCTACACCTTC
TRBV12-3/TRBV12-4	.	.	TRBJ1-2	CASSKTNYGYTF	TGTGCCAGCAGCAAGACTAACTATGGCTACACCTTC
TRBV6-6	few	TRBD1	TRBJ1-2	CASSYSGRQGSDYGYTF	TGTGCCAGCAGTTACTCGGGGAGACAGGGTTCGGACTATGGCTACACCTTC
TRBV24-1	.	TRBD1	TRBJ1-5	CATSPGQGNQPQHF	TGTGCCACCAGCCCAGGACAGGGGAATCAGCCCCAGCATTTT
TRBV28	.	.	TRBJ1-2	CATSTRLGYTF	TGTGCCACCTCCACGAGGCTCGGCTACACCTTC
TRBV10-3	few	TRBD2	TRBJ2-7	CAISESSGRSYEQYF	TGTGCCATCAGTGAGTCTAGCGGGCGCTCCTACGAGCAGTACTTC
TRBV23-1	few	TRBD2	TRBJ2-1	CASNLPLSAGVSNEQFF	TGCGCCAGCAACCTCCCTTTGTCAGCGGGAGTGTCGAATGAGCAGTTCTTC
TRBV12-3/TRBV12-4	many	.	TRBJ2-5	CASSLERGETQYF	TGTGCCAGCAGTTTAGAGAGGGGAGAGACCCAGTACTTC
TRBV7-2	.	.	TRBJ2-3	CASSSYTGLSTDTQYF	TGTGCCAGCAGCTCATATACAGGTTTGAGCACAGATACGCAGTATTTT
TRBV2	.	TRBD1	TRBJ1-3	CASRINEGAGNTIYF	TGTGCCAGCAGAATAAATGAGGGGGCCGGAAACACCATATATTTT
TRBV24-1	few	TRBD1	TRBJ2-4	CATSARQGTKNIQYF	TGTGCCACCAGTGCTCGACAGGGGACCAAAAACATTCAGTACTTC
TRBV7-6	many	TRBD2	TRBJ2-3	CASSLRPGNRGSPTDTQYF	TGTGCCAGCAGCTTACGCCCGGGGAACCGCGGGAGCCCTACAGATACGCAGTATTTT
TRBV15	few	.	TRBJ1-5	CATRRAGNQPQHF	TGTGCCACCCGCAGGGCCGGCAATCAGCCCCAGCATTTT
TRBV20-1	few	.	TRBJ1-5	CSARDPLSLGINQPQHF	TGCAGTGCTAGAGATCCCCTCTCCTTGGGGATAAATCAGCCCCAGCATTTT
TRBV5-1	.	TRBD2	TRBJ2-3	CASSPSSGGTSTDTQYF	TGCGCCAGCAGCCCGTCTAGCGGGGGGACTAGCACAGATACGCAGTATTTT
TRBV5-1	few	TRBD1	TRBJ2-7	CASSPGTGGSEQYF	TGCGCCAGCAGCCCGGGGACAGGGGGCTCCGAGCAGTACTTC
TRBV10-3	.	.	TRBJ2-5	CAIGISETQYF	TGTGCCATAGGGATATCAGAGACCCAGTACTTC
TRBV2	few	.	TRBJ2-1	CASLKTGKGNEQFF	TGTGCCAGCCTGAAGACGGGGAAGGGAAATGAGCAGTTCTTC
TRBV12-3/TRBV12-4	.	.	TRBJ1-1	CASSFAGTEAFF	TGTGCCAGCAGTTTTGCGGGCACTGAAGCTTTCTTT
TRBV20-1	few	TRBD1	TRBJ2-7	CSARGGTDGSYEQYF	TGCAGTGCTAGAGGAGGGACAGATGGATCCTACGAGCAGTACTTC
TRBV20-1	many	.	TRBJ2-3	CSAEGVAQYF	TGCAGTGCTGAGGGCGTGGCGCAGTATTTT
TRBV24-1	few	.	TRBJ2-7	CATSDPSYEQYF	TGTGCCACCAGTGATCCGTCCTACGAGCAGTACTTC
TRBV3-1	.	TRBD1	TRBJ2-3	CASSQATGARDTQYF	TGTGCCAGCAGCCAAGCGACAGGGGCTAGGGATACGCAGTATTTT
TRBV20-1	.	.	TRBJ2-1	CSARASPGPYNEQFF	TGCAGTGCACGGGCCTCCCCAGGCCCCTACAATGAGCAGTTCTTC
TRBV20-1	.	TRBD1	TRBJ1-6	CSAPTGGSYNSPLHF	TGCAGTGCTCCTACAGGGGGCTCTTATAATTCACCCCTCCACTTT
TRBV12-3/TRBV12-4	.	.	TRBJ1-3	CASRQGHSGNTIYF	TGTGCCAGCAGACAGGGCCATAGTGGAAACACCATATATTTT